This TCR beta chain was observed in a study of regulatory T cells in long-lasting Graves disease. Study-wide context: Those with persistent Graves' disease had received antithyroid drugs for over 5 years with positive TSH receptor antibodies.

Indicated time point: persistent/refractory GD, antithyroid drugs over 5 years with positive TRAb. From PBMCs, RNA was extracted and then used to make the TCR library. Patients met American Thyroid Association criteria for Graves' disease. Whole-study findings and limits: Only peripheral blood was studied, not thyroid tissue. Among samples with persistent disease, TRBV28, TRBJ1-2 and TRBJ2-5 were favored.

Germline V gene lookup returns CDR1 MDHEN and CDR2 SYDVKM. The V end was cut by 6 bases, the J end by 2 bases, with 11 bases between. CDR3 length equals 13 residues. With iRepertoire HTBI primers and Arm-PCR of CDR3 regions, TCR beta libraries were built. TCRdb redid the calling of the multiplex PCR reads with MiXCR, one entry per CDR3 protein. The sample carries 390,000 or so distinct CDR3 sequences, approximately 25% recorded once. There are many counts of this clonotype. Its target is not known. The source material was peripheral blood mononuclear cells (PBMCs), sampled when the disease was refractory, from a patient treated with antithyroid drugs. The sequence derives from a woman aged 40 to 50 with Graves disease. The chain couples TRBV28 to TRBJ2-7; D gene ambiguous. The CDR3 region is CASSRHLTYEQYF. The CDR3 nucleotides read TGTGCCAGCAGCCGTCACCTAACCTACGAGCAGTACTTC.